These 27 T cell receptor beta chains share one sample of origin, sequenced in a study of cytomegalovirus exposure and HLA in healthy donors. The PCR made use of 60 Vbeta and 13 Jbeta primers. Method: immunoSEQ multiplex PCR; TCRdb's copy keeps in-frame clones and lacks some. The sample contains 200,000 or so clones, 65% to 90% of which appear only once. The source material was PBMCs. These receptors were collected from a girl under 18 in good health and CMV-seronegative.

This clone turned up a few times. This rearrangement joins TRBV2 to TRBJ1-4, with 7 nucleotides matching TRBD1. V lost 7 bases, J lost 3 bases, and 5 bases stayed unmatched. The germline gives CDR1 SNHLY, CDR2 FYNNEI. CDR3 length equals 14 residues. The CDR3 DNA sequence: TGTGCCAGCATTCGAGACAGGGCTAATGAAAAACTGTTTTTT. Its protein product is CASIRDRANEKLFF.

The rearrangement links TRBV28 to TRBJ2-3; D perhaps matches TRBD2 (6 bases). This CDR3 has 16 residues. Trimming cost V 4 bases and J 2 bases, with 16 bases left between them. Germline V gene data show CDR1 as MDHEN and CDR2 as SYDVKM. CDR3 amino acids: CASSSGLKINTDTQYF. The CDR3 DNA reads TGTGCCAGCAGTTCGGGACTCAAAATCAACACAGATACGCAGTATTTT.

V and J are TRBV28 and TRBJ1-2, with D possibly being TRBD1 (6 bases). CDR3 length: 16 amino acids. The germline V gene has CDR1 MDHEN and CDR2 SYDVKM. The V and J ends lost 6 bases and 5 bases respectively, with 22 bases between them. CDR3 region: CASSSIGGGIGYGYTF. The CDR3 region has the DNA TGTGCCAGCAGCTCCATCGGGGGGGGCATAGGGTATGGCTACACCTTC.

The chain carries TRBV19 and TRBJ2-1, with D possibly TRBD1 on 6 matching bases. Trimming took 8 bases from V and 3 from J, leaving 11 bases between them. This CDR3 is 13 amino acids long. The germline gives CDR1 LNHDA, CDR2 SQIVND (reference sequence). The CDR3 spells CASQTDSYNEQFF. In DNA, the CDR3 is TGTGCCAGTCAAACGGACAGCTACAATGAGCAGTTCTTC.

The chain is built from TRBV5-6 and TRBJ1-6, with unresolved D. Germline V gene sequence: CDR1 SGHDT, CDR2 YYEEEE. V lost 4 bases, J lost 13 bases, and 12 bases lay in between. The CDR3 loop spans 12 amino acids. The CDR3 here is CASSVAQSPLHF. The CDR3, as DNA: TGTGCCAGCAGCGTGGCCCAGTCGCCCCTCCACTTT.

The chain has TRBV28 and TRBJ2-3; a possible D gene is TRBD1 (5 bases). Germline V gene lookup returns CDR1 MDHEN and CDR2 SYDVKM. The CDR3 runs to 13 residues. Trimming removed 7 bases from V and 4 bases from J, with 12 bases in between. CDR3 sequence reads: CASTPQGADTQYF. The CDR3 coding sequence is TGTGCCAGCACCCCGCAGGGCGCAGATACGCAGTATTTT.

This clone appeared once. J is TRBJ2-5 and V is TRBV6-5; no clear D. Trimming left V 5 bases short and J 5 bases short, with 12 bases between. Germline V CDR1 and CDR2: MNHEY, SVGAGI. CDR3 length equals 13 residues. The CDR3 sequence: CASSTNYGETQYF. The CDR3 coding sequence is TGTGCCAGCAGTACCAACTACGGGGAGACCCAGTACTTC.

This chain connects TRBV30 to TRBJ2-7, with 8 bases aligning to TRBD1. The CDR3 runs to 13 residues. J was trimmed by 7 bases and V by 2 bases; bases with no gene match: 7. The germline CDR1 and CDR2 sequences are GTSNPN and SVGIG (reference sequence). Here the CDR3 reads CAWSRQGAGEQYF. The CDR3 region has the DNA TGTGCCTGGAGTAGGCAGGGGGCGGGGGAGCAGTACTTC.

This CDR3 is CASSQWGSNGYTF. The CDR3 DNA reads TGCGCCAGCAGCCAATGGGGCTCGAATGGCTACACCTTC. The V call is TRBV4-3, the J call TRBJ1-2; weak D call: TRBD1 (5 bases). V lost 2 bases and J 6 bases, leaving 10 bases between the germline ends. Germline loops: CDR1 LGHNA, CDR2 YSLEER. This CDR3 spans 13 amino acids.

The chain links TRBV4-2 to TRBJ2-1; 9 bases match TRBD1. From germline, CDR1 is LGHNA and CDR2 YNFKEQ. The CDR3 loop spans 16 amino acids. The V segment lost 1 base and the J segment 7 bases; nucleotides outside the gene matches: 8. Here the CDR3 reads CASSQAPGQGWNEQFF. Written as DNA, the CDR3 is TGTGCCAGCAGCCAAGCCCCCGGACAGGGGTGGAATGAGCAGTTCTTC.

CDR3 sequence (DNA): TGTGCCAGCAGACTACCTCATGGCTACACCTTC. It encodes CASRLPHGYTF. The rearrangement links TRBV28 to TRBJ1-2; D is unresolved. The germline CDR1 and CDR2 sequences are MDHEN and SYDVKM. The CDR3 is 11 amino acids. Trimming cost V 6 bases and J 6 bases, with 8 bases left between them.

J is TRBJ2-1 and V is TRBV6-5; D possibly corresponds to TRBD2 (6 bases). This CDR3 contains 12 residues. The germline CDR1 and CDR2 sequences are MNHEY and SVGAGI. Trimming shortened V by 2 bases and J by 13 bases, and 12 bases separated the two germline ends. CDR3 region: CASSYAGTDQFF. The CDR3 DNA sequence: TGTGCCAGCAGTTACGCCGGGACTGATCAGTTCTTC.

The chain combines TRBV30 with TRBJ2-1, with D perhaps matching TRBD2 (5 bases). Germline assignment: CDR1 GTSNPN and CDR2 SVGIG (reference sequence). The germline V and J ends were trimmed by 0 bases and 4 bases, with 10 bases remaining between them. CDR3 length: 14 amino acids. For the CDR3, the DNA is TGTGCCTGGAGTGTATATAGCGAATACAATGAGCAGTTCTTC. Translating gives CAWSVYSEYNEQFF.

Only one count was recorded for this clone. The genes are TRBV7-2 and TRBJ2-7; 13 nucleotides agree with TRBD2. The V gene end was trimmed by 4 bases and the J gene end by 4 bases; junction bases not matched to a gene: 4. CDR1 is SGHTA, CDR2 FQGNSA, per germline. This CDR3 has 15 amino acids. CDR3 region: CASSYRLAGGYEQYF. CDR3 nucleotides: TGTGCCAGCAGCTACCGACTAGCGGGGGGTTACGAGCAGTACTTC.

Only one count was recorded for this clone. This chain joins TRBV5-1 and TRBJ2-3, with D possibly matching TRBD1 (6 bases). The CDR3 consists of 16 residues. Trimming took 4 bases from V and 6 from J, leaving 21 bases between them. Germline V CDR1 and CDR2: SGHRS, YFSETQ. Here the CDR3 reads CASSVGTTRVRDTQYF. The CDR3 DNA sequence: TGCGCCAGCAGCGTCGGGACAACCCGAGTTCGGGATACGCAGTATTTT.

This sequence joins TRBV19 and TRBJ1-3; D not resolved. The CDR3 covers 13 residues. V lost 5 bases and J lost 12, with 17 bases in between. Germline-derived CDR1 and CDR2 are LNHDA and SQIVND (reference sequence). CDR3 DNA: TGTGCCAGTAGTCCCCTTTTCGGCCGGGACATATATTTT. Residues: CASSPLFGRDIYF.

The V and J genes are TRBV4-1 and TRBJ1-1, with 8 bases matching TRBD1. The CDR3 sequence is 16 residues long. V trimming: 0 bases; J trimming: 6 bases; junction bases outside the gene matches: 9. Germline values: CDR1 MGHRA, CDR2 YSYEKL. The CDR3 DNA follows: TGCGCCAGCAGCCAAGATGTGGACAGGGCGGGCCCTGAAGCTTTCTTT. It codes for CASSQDVDRAGPEAFF.

The rearrangement joins TRBV30 to TRBJ1-2, with D perhaps TRBD1 (5 bases). V lost 5 bases and J lost 7, with 23 bases in between. Germline loops: CDR1 GTSNPN, CDR2 SVGIG (reference sequence). This CDR3 comprises 15 residues. The CDR3 DNA follows: TGTGCCTGGTTAAGGGGTTCATTTGGACCCTCTGGCTACACCTTC. Protein: CAWLRGSFGPSGYTF. Full variable domain (remainder filled in from reference TRBV30 and TRBJ1-2): SQTIHQWPATLVQPVGSPLSLECTVEGTSNPNLYWYRQAAGRGLQLLFYSVGIGQISSEVPQNLSASRPQDRQFILSSKKLLLSDSGFYLCAWLRGSFGPSGYTFGSGTRLTVV.

The rearrangement links TRBV5-4 to TRBJ1-1; tentatively, D is TRBD1 (6 bases). V shed 4 bases and J shed 4 bases, with 14 bases lying between them. The CDR3 runs 14 residues. CDR1 is SGHNT, CDR2 YYREEE, per germline (reference sequence). In DNA form, the CDR3 reads TGTGCCAGCAGCCCGGAACAGGGAATCACTGAAGCTTTCTTT. Translating gives CASSPEQGITEAFF. Full variable domain (outside the CDR3, taken from reference TRBV5-4 and TRBJ1-1): ETGVTQSPTHLIKTRGQQVTLRCSSQSGHNTVSWYQQALGQGPQFIFQYYREEENGRGNFPPRFSGLQFPNYSSELNVNALELDDSALYLCASSPEQGITEAFFGQGTRLTVV.

V is TRBV19 and J is TRBJ2-1; 13 bases are shared with TRBD2. The V gene end was trimmed by 3 bases and the J gene end by 4 bases; junction bases not matched to a gene: 27. Per the germline V gene, CDR1 is LNHDA and CDR2 is SQIVND (reference sequence). The CDR3 is made up of 24 amino acids. CDR3 sequence: CASSIGPSTPLAGGPIRDYNEQFF. As DNA, the CDR3 is TGTGCCAGTAGTATTGGCCCTTCGACCCCACTAGCGGGGGGGCCAATCCGAGATTACAATGAGCAGTTCTTC.

The rearrangement uses TRBV6-5 and TRBJ2-1, with 10 positions matching TRBD2. The trim removed 2 bases at V and 6 bases at J, leaving 4 bases unmatched. CDR1 is MNHEY, CDR2 SVGAGI, per germline. The CDR3 has 15 residues. CDR3 sequence reads: CASSYGIAGGNEQFF. The DNA for the CDR3 is TGTGCCAGCAGTTACGGGATAGCGGGAGGCAATGAGCAGTTCTTC.

This clone was counted at least ten times. The V and J genes are TRBV28 and TRBJ1-2; D might be TRBD1 (6 bases). The CDR3 runs 14 residues. Deletions cut 3 bases from V and 4 bases from J, with 12 bases between. From germline, CDR1 is MDHEN and CDR2 SYDVKM. The CDR3 DNA reads TGTGCCAGCAGTTTGGGCAGGGGCGGCTATGGCTACACCTTC. It translates to CASSLGRGGYGYTF.

The chain employs TRBV28 and TRBJ2-5; 10 positions agree with TRBD1. CDR1 and CDR2 (germline): MDHEN, SYDVKM. J was trimmed by 5 bases and V by 4 bases; bases with no gene match: 7. This CDR3 contains 15 residues. CDR3: CASSSRQGARETQYF. The CDR3 DNA follows: TGTGCCAGCAGTTCGCGACAGGGGGCTAGGGAGACCCAGTACTTC.

The genes are TRBV27 and TRBJ2-5; D remains unclear. Looked up from germline, CDR1 is MNHEY and CDR2 is SMNVEV (reference sequence). This CDR3 region has 12 residues. The ends were cut back, 6 bases at V and 5 bases at J, with 10 bases in the middle. In nucleotides, the CDR3 is TGTGCCAGCAGATCCTCCGGGGAGACCCAGTACTTC. It encodes CASRSSGETQYF.

The genes are TRBV7-6 and TRBJ1-6, with 7 bases matching TRBD1. The CDR3 consists of 15 residues. After removal of 5 bases from V and 10 bases from J, the junction contained 11 bases not matched to a gene. Germline CDR1 SGHVS, CDR2 FNYEAQ. The DNA of the CDR3 is TGTGCCAGCAGCGGACCGGGACAGCAAAGGTCACCCCTCCACTTT. Its translation: CASSGPGQQRSPLHF.

V and J are TRBV7-2 and TRBJ1-1, with D possibly being TRBD1 (6 bases). The CDR3 loop spans 14 amino acids. The germline V gene has CDR1 SGHTA and CDR2 FQGNSA. V was pared by 5 bases and J by 4 bases, with 14 bases between. CDR3: CASSEQGSGTEAFF. CDR3 bases: TGTGCCAGCAGCGAACAGGGATCAGGCACTGAAGCTTTCTTT. Together with reference TRBV7-2 and TRBJ1-1, the CDR3 gives the full variable domain: GAGVSQSPSNKVTEKGKDVELRCDPISGHTALYWYRQSLGQGLEFLIYFQGNSAPDKSGLPSDRFSAERTGGSVSTLTIQRTQQEDSAVYLCASSEQGSGTEAFFGQGTRLTVV.

The V call is TRBV5-1, the J call TRBJ2-7; 10 nucleotides agree with TRBD2. The CDR3 contains 15 residues. V lost 4 bases, J lost 2 bases, and 6 bases stayed unmatched. The germline V gene has CDR1 SGHRS and CDR2 YFSETQ. The CDR3 nucleotides read TGCGCCAGCAGCCAGCTAGCGGGGGCAACCTACGAGCAGTACTTC. Its protein product is CASSQLAGATYEQYF.